This T cell receptor (beta chain) was profiled in a study of T-cell reconstitution after alpha-beta-depleted transplantation in children (TCRdb year 2016). Some background on the complete study: Using TCR repertoire profiling, the study quantitatively followed how T-cell immune reconstitution unfolded in children after TCRalphabeta/CD19-depleted allogeneic hematopoietic cell transplantation.

V loses 4 bases at its end and J loses 7 bases; junction bases beyond the gene matches: 5. Looking up the germline V gene (reference sequence) yields CDR1 SGHAT and CDR2 FQDESV. The CDR3 runs 14 amino acids, cysteine and phenylalanine included. The sequence is cut down to CDR3 DNA, 42 bases in frame from base 1. This clonotype was seen at least ten times. Its antigen is not yet known. It has no much larger one-base neighbor in the sample; base qualities were not kept. Library preparation was by PCR. Reads for this sample came from an Illumina HiSeq 2500. Molecular barcoding was employed in the preparation of TCR libraries, with unique molecular identifiers being used to normalize TCRbeta repertoire quantification. The public reads were reprocessed in TCRdb via fastp at Q25 and MiXCR, keeping in-frame beta chains. Rows with one shared CDR3 protein collapse into an entry with the most common genes and DNA. The sample has 190,000 or so distinct CDR3 sequences on record, more than 12% of them singletons. The top ten clonotypes cover roughly an eighth of the sample.

The receptor's source is a human donor who donated a stem cell graft to a child with acute lymphoblastic leukemia. The chain is encoded by TRBV11-1 joined to TRBJ2-3; 10 of the junction bases match TRBD2. The sample in question was PBMCs from the stem cell graft donor, obtained from the stem cell graft. The sequence in DNA is TGTGCCAGCAGCTATGCTAGCGGGAGTAATACGCAGTATTTT. Its product reads: CASSYASGSNTQYF.